The present T cell receptor beta chain was sequenced within a study of cytomegalovirus exposure and HLA in healthy donors (dated 2017 in TCRdb). With respect to the entire study: In an earlier analysis of around 540 of the donors, 250 to 350 Gb of sequence data and 117 million unique TCR beta sequences from about 180 million T cells were reported. An early release that covered several hundred HLA-typed donors contained about 300 gigabases of sequencing data and approximately 85 million unique TCR sequences. Among the roughly 410 genotyped donors, about 85% belonged to the genetic ancestry cluster associated with self-reported Caucasian donors. The study was designed to test whether signatures of past pathogen exposure could be identified by cataloging public T cell receptors. The study profiled the T cell repertoires of under 850 subjects by immunosequencing and related them to cytomegalovirus serostatus. In addition to the first cohort of 500 to 850 subjects, a separate validation cohort of 130 or so different subjects was used. The study combined high-throughput TCR immunosequencing, statistical association of individual TCRs with disease status, and machine learning to predict cytomegalovirus infection status. In a later analysis, previously published TCR beta repertoires from about 670 donors were re-analyzed and high-resolution HLA genotyping was added so that TCR occurrence patterns could be studied. Rather than drawing on any new phenotypic data, the later analysis identified candidate immune exposures from TCR beta sequences and the way those sequences occurred across donors. In an earlier analysis of 587 of the donors, high-throughput TCR beta sequencing was used to judge whether each TCR beta V gene segment behaved as functional or pseudogenic. Alongside the repertoire data, information on donor age, sex, ethnicity and CMV serostatus was compiled. In a later genetic analysis, genome-wide SNP genotypes for about 55% of the 666 donors were used, and that subset was treated as a discovery cohort. Every discovery cohort repertoire had been produced on one sequencing platform. HLA typing included class I and class II loci at four-digit resolution. The number of typed donors differed by locus: about 629-630 for A, B, C, DRB1 and DQB1; 522 for DQA1; approximately 600 for DPA1; and around 470 for DPB1. Because of strong linkage in the cohort, four to six DR-DQ haplotypes were treated as single units for association and clustering. Among some 410 genotyped donors of the cohort, an average of roughly 230,000 unique TCR beta nucleotide sequences was sequenced per donor, of which about 18% were non-productive.

In total, 630 or so healthy bone marrow donors made up the cohort. At the time of sampling, all cohort members were nominally healthy, though unrecorded immune exposures were likely present. The donor was CMV seronegative and was included in the group of about 400 seronegative cohort members. A peripheral blood sample was provided by each donor, and peripheral blood mononuclear cells were used for TCR beta sequencing. Genomic DNA extraction from the blood cell samples was performed with the Qiagen DNeasy Blood Extraction Kit. The cysteine opens and the phenylalanine closes a CDR3 of 16 amino acids. The retained sequence is limited to the CDR3, 48 bases, with the frame set at the first base. CDR1 SGHNT and CDR2 YENEEA are derived from the germline V gene. Germline trimming: 5 bases from V, 6 bases from J; junction bases outside gene matches: 5. Receptors were amplified or captured by the immunoSEQ multiplex PCR assay. For the multiplex PCR, a mixture combining 60 forward primers for TCR Vbeta segments and 13 reverse primers for TCR Jbeta segments was used. The CDR3 region of rearranged TCR beta genes was amplified from genomic DNA by a multiplex PCR assay. Amplified TCR beta libraries were sequenced as 87-base-pair reads on the Illumina HiSeq System. Per the source publication's procedure: A later analysis counted 75 million to 100 million unique TCR beta chains across the 650 to 700 repertoires, and roughly 10 million of these chains were shared by at least two donors. Raw reads were error-corrected and collapsed into unique sequences by a nearest-neighbor algorithm in which closely related sequences were merged to remove PCR and sequencing errors. V, D and J gene segments were assigned by aligning CDR3 sequences to IMGT reference sequences. For a sequence to be retained, at least a six-nucleotide match to both a V gene segment and a J gene segment was required. A rearrangement was called productive if the CDR3 had no stop codons and remained in frame with V and J, and every other rearrangement was called non-productive. CDR3 was defined according to IMGT convention as the region running from the second conserved V-encoded cysteine to the conserved J-encoded phenylalanine. The earlier analysis of approximately 590 of the donors excluded any sequence lacking an unambiguous match to a single V gene segment. An earlier analysis of several hundred of the donors called V segments functional above 56.7% productive rearrangements and segregating when the between-donor standard deviation exceeded 5%. A statistical classification framework was built for diagnosing cytomegalovirus status from the catalog of TCR beta chain sequences. In a later analysis, TCR nucleotide sequences were compared against IMGT/GENE-DB human TR gene sequences so that V and J genes could be assigned. A later analysis assigned CDR3 sequences and most-parsimonious VDJ recombination scenarios with the TCRdist pipeline. In a later analysis, every TCR beta chain was defined by the combination of its CDR3 amino acid sequence and its V-gene family, and reads without a unique V-gene family were dropped. As a way to deal with suspected cross-contamination and a sequencing artifact, a later analysis dropped roughly 600 nucleotide sequences that were highly shared and had low generation probability. In a later analysis, a clonal expansion index was calculated for each public chain from normalized within-repertoire ranks of inferred template counts. In a later analysis, generation probabilities were computed using a VDJ recombination model fitted to out-of-frame rearrangements, and the results were checked against IGoR. Hypergeometric tests were used in a later analysis to score TCR-TCR, TCR-HLA and TCR-CMV co-occurrence, with a repertoire-size bias correction applied to the TCR pairs. To estimate false discovery rates, a later analysis permuted the HLA or CMV assignments 20 times. In a later analysis, co-occurring TCRs were grouped using DBSCAN, and TCRdist sequence similarity was added for clustering within HLA-allele-positive subsets. For co-occurrence clustering, repertoires with fewer than 30,000 or more than 120,000 public chains were excluded, along with five repertoires with anomalous nucleotide sharing. What TCRdb holds here is the immuneACCESS table cut down to in-frame rearrangements. Part of the clones is not present; checked against another copy, under half of the missing clones reflect an unresolved V gene, and the others are unexplained. V, J and clone size derive from that table, while D and trimming were established from the DNA sequence. The sample profile shows 110,000 to 150,000 clones; more than 60% of them were found once. The top ten clonotypes cover 2.8% of the sample.

The full study reports these points: According to a later genetic analysis, donors in an Asian-associated ancestry cluster had fewer N-insertions in productive TCRs than the approximately 670-donor mean. A later genetic analysis associated a missense DCLRE1C variant with V-gene and J-gene trimming of TCR beta chains, and an independent cohort replicated the association. According to a later analysis, most CMV-associated TCR beta chains appeared to be HLA-restricted, and the HLA associations seemed to be driven largely by CMV exposure. This cohort had only TCR beta chains sequenced, and the lack of alpha or paired-chain data limited which features could be detected. Specific HLA alleles were associated with around 18,000 TCR beta sequences at a false discovery rate of 0.05 in a later analysis. The classifier was reported to diagnose cytomegalovirus status with high specificity and sensitivity in both the original and validation cohorts. Correlated functional status among segregating V segments might reflect linkage disequilibrium, but an unknown experimental factor could not be ruled out. Some IMGT-functional V segments, including TRBV6-2 and TRBV6-3, could not be distinguished by the 87-base-pair reads and were therefore excluded. For the cohort, immune exposure information was limited to CMV serostatus. Because HLA typing was unavailable for some donors at each locus, only the typed subset was used in association tests. A few of the identified cytomegalovirus-associated TCR beta chains were confirmed in vitro to be specific for cytomegalovirus antigens. The authors suggested that the approach could potentially be generalized to other disease states and immunological phenotypes. Strong co-occurrence of HLA alleles, especially DR and DQ, made assigning TCR associations to individual alleles difficult. About 15 rarely observed V segments, including chromosome 9 orphons, were excluded from the earlier analysis of approximately 600 of the donors because counts were too low. Broadly in line with IMGT annotations, most TCR beta V segments showed up in productive rearrangements about 90% or about 30% of the time in an earlier analysis of approximately 640 of the donors. Most TCR sequences were observed very rarely across donors, whereas some public TCRs were present in many individuals. A later analysis reported that several top co-occurrence clusters appeared linked to parvovirus B19, influenza, CMV and Epstein-Barr virus. The presence/absence analyses assumed that sequencing depth was roughly uniform across donors, and that assumption may not be true. A later analysis found that HLA-associated TCR beta chains were more clonally expanded and had lower generation probabilities than equally common non-associated chains. A cluster of highly shared sequence variants was judged likely to be a technical artifact of the sequencing pipeline. According to a later analysis, TCR association rates differed among HLA loci, with DRB1 alleles showing the most associated TCRs and HLA-C alleles showing the fewest. A further reported finding was that TCR beta sequences accurately predicted the HLA-A and HLA-B alleles for most subjects in the first cohort. The study gave a list of around 170 TCR beta chains associated with cytomegalovirus.

Notes on this clone: This receptor's antigen is unknown. Base qualities were left out, and no much larger clone turns up one base away.

The chain is encoded by TRBV11-3 joined to TRBJ2-1, with 15 bases in between that match TRBD2. The sequencing sample was made of PBMCs. This sequence was found in a male donor in good health and CMV-seronegative. The DNA reads TGTGCCAGCAGCCCTCGGACTAGCGGGAGGGCCAATGAGCAGTTCTTC. This codes for CASSPRTSGRANEQFF. The full variable domain, with segments outside the CDR3 supplied by the reference TRBV11-3 and TRBJ2-1 proteins, appears as EAGVVQSPRYKIIEKKQPVAFWCNPISGHNTLYWYLQNLGQGPELLIRYENEEAVDDSQLPKDRFSAERLKGVDSTLKIQPAELGDSAVYLCASSPRTSGRANEQFFGPGTRLTVL.